This TCR beta chain was recovered during a study of blood T cell repertoires in COVID-19. As for the study in general: Some COVID-19 samples were acute and others convalescent; all came from the United States, Italy and Spain.

The CDR3 covers 15 residues. Trimming removed 6 bases from V and 2 bases from J; junction bases left unmatched: 8. Per germline, CDR1 MNHEY and CDR2 SVGAGI. Per the study methods: Reference gene primers were amplified, and this amplification served to estimate nucleated cell counts. Repertoires were generated with immunoSEQ multiplex PCR, while TCRdb's copy carries only in-frame clones and drops some. The DNA was the basis for D and trimming; V, J and clone size are from that table. The table shows 100,000 to 150,000 clones, with approximately 85% occurring only once. Recruited during active infection, patients (from Seattle) were subsequently followed longitudinally.

Sequencing used peripheral blood. The V gene is TRBV6-5, the J gene TRBJ2-3, with TRBD2 identical over 7 bases. The receptor was derived from a woman of 80 years or more with COVID-19, enrolled during active disease. The chain's CDR3 is CASSQWGGYTDTQYF. For the CDR3, the DNA is TGTGCCAGCAGCCAATGGGGGGGATACACAGATACGCAGTATTTT.